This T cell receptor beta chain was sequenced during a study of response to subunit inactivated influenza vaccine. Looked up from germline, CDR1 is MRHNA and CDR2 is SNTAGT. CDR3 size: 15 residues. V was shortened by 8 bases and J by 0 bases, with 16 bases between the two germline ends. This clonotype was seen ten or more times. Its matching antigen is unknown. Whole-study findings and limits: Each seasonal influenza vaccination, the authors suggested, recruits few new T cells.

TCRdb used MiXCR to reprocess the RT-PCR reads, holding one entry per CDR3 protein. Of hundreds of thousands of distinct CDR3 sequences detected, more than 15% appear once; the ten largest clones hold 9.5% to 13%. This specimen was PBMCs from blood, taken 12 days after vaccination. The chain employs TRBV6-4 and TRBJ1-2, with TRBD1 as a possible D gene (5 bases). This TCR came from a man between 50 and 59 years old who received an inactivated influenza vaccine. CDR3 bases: TGTGCCAGCCCTCCTGGGCAGGGAACTAACTATGGCTACACCTTC. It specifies CASPPGQGTNYGYTF.